Presented here are 23 T cell receptor beta chains from one specimen sequenced in a study of blood T cells in healthy people across ages. Using a J-beta primer mix together with a sample-barcoded 5' primer, a second PCR was run for about 6 to 12 cycles. TCRdb recomputed calls from the 5' RACE reads with MiXCR, one row per CDR3 protein. The sample has over 550,000 distinct CDR3 sequences; about 30% are singletons. Sequences were obtained from blood. The origin of the receptors is a woman older than 75 in good health.

The rearrangement uses TRBV12-3 or TRBV12-4 and TRBJ1-6; D is unclear. Trimming removed 1 base at V and 8 bases at J, with 6 bases between. The CDR3 runs to 13 residues. CDR3 DNA sequence: TGTGCCAGCAGTTTAGGCCTTTATTCACCCCTCCACTTT. Protein: CASSLGLYSPLHF.

The chain joins TRBV7-2 to TRBJ1-1; D uncertain. With 2 bases removed from V and 10 bases from J, the gap between germline ends came to 11 bases. The CDR3 consists of 12 residues. Germline loops: CDR1 SGHTA, CDR2 FQGNSA. The DNA of the CDR3 is TGTGCCAGCAGCTTACCGAGGCTAGGAGCTTTCTTT. It specifies CASSLPRLGAFF.

The CDR3 here is CASSHWGAQEGIDTQYF. CDR3 in DNA: TGTGCCAGCTCCCACTGGGGAGCTCAGGAGGGGATAGATACGCAGTATTTT. The rearrangement links TRBV18 to TRBJ2-3; D might be TRBD2 (6 bases). The CDR3 has 17 residues. The V end lost 6 bases, the J end lost 5 bases, and 24 bases lay between the germline ends. The germline V gene has CDR1 KGHSH and CDR2 LQKENI. The variable domain in full, with the rest retrieved from reference TRBV18 and TRBJ2-3, is NAGVMQNPRHLVRRRGQEARLRCSPMKGHSHVYWYRQLPEEGLKFMVYLQKENIIDESGMPKERFSAEFPKEGPSILRIQQVVRGDSAAYFCASSHWGAQEGIDTQYFGPGTRLTVL.

This clonotype occurred many times. This chain connects TRBV3-1 to TRBJ1-1, with D possibly matching TRBD1 (5 bases). The CDR3 is made up of 14 amino acids. The V gene's germline CDR1 is LGHDT and CDR2 YNNKEL (reference sequence). V lost 4 bases to trimming and J lost 2 bases, with 11 bases between them. The CDR3, as DNA: TGTGCCAGCAGCCCTCGGGGGGGAAACACTGAAGCTTTCTTT. Amino acid sequence: CASSPRGGNTEAFF.

The rearrangement links TRBV20-1 to TRBJ1-5, with D hard to call. The CDR3 sequence is 10 residues long. Germline loops: CDR1 DFQATT, CDR2 SNEGSKA (reference sequence). Trimming removed 5 bases at V and 9 bases at J, with 8 bases between. The CDR3 DNA is TGCAGTGCTGGTAGCGGGCCCCAGCATTTT. Translation: CSAGSGPQHF.

Comment on this clonotype: One end of the junction varies from germline; a read error may be responsible. The chain is built from TRBV3-1 and TRBJ2-3; 10 positions match TRBD2. Per the germline V gene, CDR1 is LGHDT and CDR2 is YNNKEL (reference sequence). This CDR3 region has 15 residues. The CDR3 spells CASSHERGGTDAQYF. The CDR3, as DNA: TGTGCCAGCAGCCACGAGCGGGGGGGCACAGATGCGCAGTATTTT.

This clonotype was picked up many times. Compared with germline, one end of the junction differs, possibly owing to a read error. The genes are TRBV5-1 and TRBJ2-3, with D perhaps TRBD1 (6 bases). The CDR3 is made up of 15 amino acids. Per the germline V gene, CDR1 is SGHRS and CDR2 is YFSETQ. The CDR3 here is CASSLEGQLPDTQYF. The CDR3 nucleotides read TGCGCCAGCAGTTTGGAAGGACAGCTCCCAGATACGCAGTATTTT. Based on the CDR3 plus reference TRBV5-1 and TRBJ2-3, the full variable domain is KAGVTQTPRYLIKTRGQQVTLSCSPISGHRSVSWYQQTPGQGLQFLFEYFSETQRNKGNFPGRFSGRQFSNSRSEMNVSTLELGDSALYLCASSLEGQLPDTQYFGPGTRLTVL.

This clonotype has only a few counts. This sequence may be a read error, since a much larger clone differs from it by one base. The rearrangement uses TRBV20-1 and TRBJ2-1; possibly TRBD1 or TRBD2 for D (7 bases each). This CDR3 is 20 amino acids long. CDR1 and CDR2 (germline): DFQATT, SNEGSKA (reference sequence). Between the trimmed V and J ends, which lost 3 bases and 0 bases, there was a span of 27 bases. CDR3 region: CSASAPGQRGFLSSYNEQFF. The CDR3 DNA is TGCAGTGCTAGTGCTCCGGGACAGCGGGGATTCTTGAGCTCCTACAATGAGCAGTTCTTC.

As concerns this clonotype: A much larger clone differs from this one at a single base, so this may be a read error. The chain uses TRBV12-3 or TRBV12-4 and TRBJ2-3, with TRBD2 identical over 12 bases. V was clipped by 7 bases and J by 10 bases; unmatched bases: 15. The CDR3 covers 16 residues. CDR3 protein: CASTDPGLAGANAQYF. CDR3 bases: TGTGCCAGCACCGACCCGGGACTAGCGGGTGCAAATGCGCAGTATTTT.

The chain uses TRBV25-1 and TRBJ2-1, with 9 bases matching TRBD1. This CDR3 comprises 15 residues. Germline-derived CDR1 and CDR2 are MGHDK and SYGVNS. V lost 7 bases, J lost 3 bases, and 7 bases stayed unmatched. The CDR3 DNA is TGTGCCAGCAACGAAGGGGGACAGGGCTACAATGAGCAGTTCTTC. Residues: CASNEGGQGYNEQFF.

This clonotype was detected a few times. Just one base apart from a much larger clone, this may be a read error. The CDR3 spells CASSPRQEMDNEQFF. CDR3 nucleotides: TGTGCCAGCAGTCCTAGACAGGAGATGGACAATGAGCAGTTCTTC. The V and J genes are TRBV25-1 and TRBJ2-1, with a tentative D call TRBD1 (6 bases). The CDR3 consists of 15 residues. Per germline, CDR1 MGHDK and CDR2 SYGVNS. The V gene lost 5 bases and the J gene lost 5 bases, with 16 bases spanning the gap. The whole variable domain, remainder taken from reference TRBV25-1 and TRBJ2-1, is EADIYQTPRYLVIGTGKKITLECSQTMGHDKMYWYQQDPGMELHLIHYSYGVNSTEKGDLSSESTVSRIRTEHFPLTLESARPSHTSQYLCASSPRQEMDNEQFFGPGTRLTVL.

The V gene is TRBV20-1, the J gene TRBJ1-6; 8 bases are shared with TRBD1. CDR1 and CDR2 from the germline V gene are DFQATT and SNEGSKA (reference sequence). Losses at the gene ends were 5 bases for V and 9 bases for J; bases not matched to a gene: 6. The CDR3 extends over 13 amino acids. CDR3 residues: CSAATGDGSPLHF. The CDR3 bases are TGCAGTGCTGCGACAGGGGACGGTTCACCCCTCCACTTT.

Concerning this clonotype itself: The CDR3 does not close with the conserved phenylalanine or tryptophan, likely indicating a read error. Because the CDR3's place on the DNA is in doubt, the DNA is left out and the CDR3 is given as listed by TCRdb. The genes are TRBV7-6 and TRBJ2-5; TRBD1 is the table's D call and was not checked against the DNA. 15 amino acids form the CDR3, both terminal residues included. Germline lookup yields CDR1 SGHVS and CDR2 FNYEAQ. The CDR3 reads CASSPGVSRGYTFGS.

V gene TRBV30 combines with J gene TRBJ2-7, with a tentative D call TRBD2 (6 bases). Trimming shortened V by 2 bases and J by 4 bases, and 27 bases separated the two germline ends. The CDR3 length is 18 residues. The germline CDR1 and CDR2 sequences are GTSNPN and SVGIG (reference sequence). CDR3 bases: TGTGCCTGGAGTAGAAGAGTGGGGAGGACACTTGACCAATACGAGCAGTACTTC. Translation gives CAWSRRVGRTLDQYEQYF.

This clonotype came up once. V and J are TRBV5-1 and TRBJ2-3; 11 bases line up with TRBD2. Germline V gene sequence: CDR1 SGHRS, CDR2 YFSETQ. V dropped 4 bases and J dropped 4; count of bases not matched to a gene: 14. This CDR3 is 18 amino acids long. This chain's CDR3 is CASSLLTLASGGSDTQYF. The DNA of the CDR3 is TGCGCCAGCAGCCTTCTTACACTGGCTAGCGGGGGGTCAGATACGCAGTATTTT. Drawing the rest from reference TRBV5-1 and TRBJ2-3, the complete variable domain is KAGVTQTPRYLIKTRGQQVTLSCSPISGHRSVSWYQQTPGQGLQFLFEYFSETQRNKGNFPGRFSGRQFSNSRSEMNVSTLELGDSALYLCASSLLTLASGGSDTQYFGPGTRLTVL.

The chain is built from TRBV7-2 and TRBJ2-1, with unresolved D. V lost 5 bases, J lost 0 bases, and 11 bases lay in between. The length of the CDR3 is 15 residues. Germline V lookup: CDR1 SGHTA, CDR2 FQGNSA. The CDR3 protein is CASSLSPSSYNEQFF. The CDR3 DNA reads as TGTGCCAGCAGCCTTAGCCCGAGCTCCTACAATGAGCAGTTCTTC.

The chain recombines TRBV5-6 with TRBJ2-7; D is undetermined. Germline loops: CDR1 SGHDT, CDR2 YYEEEE. The CDR3 totals 14 residues. V dropped 0 bases and J dropped 2 bases, with 9 bases sitting between them. For the CDR3, the DNA is TGTGCCAGCAGCTTGGTCGCCAGGACCTACGAGCAGTACTTC. This encodes CASSLVARTYEQYF.

Comment on this clonotype: This may come from a read error, since a much larger clone is one base off. The rearrangement links TRBV27 to TRBJ1-4, with D possibly matching TRBD1 (5 bases). The ends were cut back, 6 bases at V and 7 bases at J, with 21 bases in the middle. The CDR3 runs to 16 residues. CDR1 is MNHEY, CDR2 SMNVEV, per germline (reference sequence). The CDR3, as DNA: TGTGCCAGCAGACCCAGCTGGTGGCGGAGGGGTGAAAAACTGTTTTTT. Residues: CASRPSWWRRGEKLFF.

V and J are TRBV5-4 and TRBJ2-5; 8 bases fit TRBD1. V shed 4 bases, J shed 2 bases, and the junction held 10 bases outside the gene matches. From germline, CDR1 is SGHNT and CDR2 YYREEE (reference sequence). The CDR3 has 16 residues. The CDR3 region has the DNA TGTGCCAGCAGCCGGGGAATGGGACAGGATCAAGAGACCCAGTACTTC. This encodes CASSRGMGQDQETQYF.

Remarks on this clonotype: At one boundary the junction diverges from the germline segment, which might be a read error. The CDR3 reads CPIKGGKIQETQYF. DNA of the CDR3: TGTCCCATCAAGGGTGGGAAAATCCAAGAGACCCAGTACTTC. The V gene is TRBV10-3, the J gene TRBJ2-5; D is uncertain. The CDR3 contains 14 residues. Germline values: CDR1 ENHRY, CDR2 SYGVKD.

Ten or more counts support this clonotype. The rearrangement links TRBV29-1 to TRBJ1-5; weak D call: TRBD1 (5 bases). V lost 6 bases and J 6 bases, leaving 18 bases between the germline ends. The CDR3 loop spans 14 amino acids. CDR1 and CDR2 from the germline V gene are SQVTM and ANQGSEA. The chain's CDR3 is CSVQDGGVGQPQHF. The CDR3, as DNA: TGCAGCGTCCAAGACGGGGGGGTGGGTCAGCCCCAGCATTTT.

This clonotype turned up a few times. This sequence joins TRBV27 and TRBJ1-2, with D maybe TRBD1 (5 bases). The CDR3 is made up of 12 amino acids. The germline CDR1 and CDR2 sequences are MNHEY and SMNVEV (reference sequence). Trimming cost V 5 bases and J 5 bases, with 9 bases left between them. The CDR3 coding sequence is TGTGCCAGCAGTCCCCAGGGTTATGGCTACACCTTC. This sequence encodes CASSPQGYGYTF.

Many counts were recorded for this clonotype. The rearrangement links TRBV10-3 to TRBJ2-3, with 8 bases aligning to TRBD1. V lost 11 bases and J lost 3; bases outside the gene matches: 7. This CDR3 has 13 amino acids. Germline V gene sequence: CDR1 ENHRY, CDR2 SYGVKD. CDR3 region: CAAGQGGTDTQYF. CDR3 bases: TGTGCCGCCGGACAGGGTGGTACAGATACGCAGTATTTT.